What follows are 2 T cell receptor beta chains derived from one specimen sequenced in a study of blood T cell repertoires in COVID-19. Method: immunoSEQ multiplex PCR; TCRdb's copy keeps in-frame clones and lacks some. The sample consists of around 250,000 clones, 85% to 90% of them appearing once. The sequenced material came from peripheral blood. The receptor source for this set is a man in his sixties with acute or convalescent COVID-19.

V gene TRBV5-1 combines with J gene TRBJ2-2, with TRBD1 matching 9 bases. The CDR3 is 21 amino acids. The V gene end was trimmed by 4 bases and the J gene end by 0 bases; junction bases not matched to a gene: 19. CDR1 SGHRS and CDR2 YFSETQ come from the germline V gene. The CDR3 DNA reads TGCGCCAGCAGCGGAAACAGGGGGCCGGGGGCTTTCGTTACGAACACCGGGGAGCTGTTTTTT. This gives the protein CASSGNRGPGAFVTNTGELFF.

The rearrangement uses TRBV29-1 and TRBJ2-5; 16 positions match TRBD2. Germline V CDR1 and CDR2: SQVTM, ANQGSEA. This CDR3 has 15 residues. V shed 5 bases and J 9 bases; nucleotides not matched to a gene: 9. The CDR3 nucleotides read TGCAGCGTTTTGGGACTAGCGGGAGGGGGCGAGGCCCAGTACTTC. This encodes CSVLGLAGGGEAQYF. Using reference TRBV29-1 and TRBJ2-5 for the parts outside the CDR3, the full variable domain is SAVISQKPSRDICQRGTSLTIQCQVDSQVTMMFWYRQQPGQSLTLIATANQGSEATYESGFVIDKFPISRPNLTFSTLTVSNMSPEDSSIYLCSVLGLAGGGEAQYFGPGTRLLVL.